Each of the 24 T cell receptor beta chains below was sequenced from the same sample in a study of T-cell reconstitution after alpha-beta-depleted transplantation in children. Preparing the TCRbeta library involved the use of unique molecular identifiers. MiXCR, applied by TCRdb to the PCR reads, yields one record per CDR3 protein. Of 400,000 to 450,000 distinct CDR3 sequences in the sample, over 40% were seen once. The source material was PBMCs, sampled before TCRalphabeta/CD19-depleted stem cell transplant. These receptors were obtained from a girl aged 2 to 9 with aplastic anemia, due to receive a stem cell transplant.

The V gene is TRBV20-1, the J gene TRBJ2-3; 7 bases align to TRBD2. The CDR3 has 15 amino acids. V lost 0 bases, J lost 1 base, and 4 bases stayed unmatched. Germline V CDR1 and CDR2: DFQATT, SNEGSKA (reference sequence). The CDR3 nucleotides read TGCAGTGCTAGAGAGGTGGGAGGGGGCACAGATACGCAGTATTTT. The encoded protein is CSAREVGGGTDTQYF.

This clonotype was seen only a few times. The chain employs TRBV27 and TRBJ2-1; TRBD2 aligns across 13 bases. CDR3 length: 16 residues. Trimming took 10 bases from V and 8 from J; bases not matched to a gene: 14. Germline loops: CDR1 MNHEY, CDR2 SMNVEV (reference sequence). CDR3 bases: TGTGCCACCGCCGTTGGGACTAGCGGGGTGGGGGATGAGCAGTTCTTC. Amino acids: CATAVGTSGVGDEQFF.

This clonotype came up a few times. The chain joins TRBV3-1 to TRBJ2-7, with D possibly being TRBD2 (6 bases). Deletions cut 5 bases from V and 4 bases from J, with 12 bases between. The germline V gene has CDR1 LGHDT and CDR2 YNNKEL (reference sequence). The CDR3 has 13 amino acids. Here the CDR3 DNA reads TGTGCCAGCAGCGGGGGGAACGGATACGAGCAGTACTTC. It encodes CASSGGNGYEQYF.

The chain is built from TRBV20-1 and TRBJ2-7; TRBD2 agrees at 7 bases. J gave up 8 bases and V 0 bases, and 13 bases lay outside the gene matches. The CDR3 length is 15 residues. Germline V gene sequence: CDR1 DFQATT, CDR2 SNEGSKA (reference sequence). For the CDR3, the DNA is TGCAGTGCTAGAGATGGGGGGGAGGCCGGTAAGAAGCAGTACTTC. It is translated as CSARDGGEAGKKQYF.

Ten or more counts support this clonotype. Written as DNA, the CDR3 is TGTGCCAGCAGACAGAGCTCCTATAATTCACCCCTCCACTTT. It translates to CASRQSSYNSPLHF. The chain links TRBV6-1 to TRBJ1-6; D is unresolved. CDR1 is MNHNS, CDR2 SASEGT, per germline. V lost 6 bases and J lost 0, with 6 bases in between. The CDR3 consists of 14 residues.

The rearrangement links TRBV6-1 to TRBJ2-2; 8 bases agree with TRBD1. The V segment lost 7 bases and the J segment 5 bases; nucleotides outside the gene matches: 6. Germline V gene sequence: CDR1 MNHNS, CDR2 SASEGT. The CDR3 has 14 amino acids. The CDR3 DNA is TGTGCCAGCAAAGGACAGGGATGGACCGGGGAGCTGTTTTTT. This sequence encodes CASKGQGWTGELFF.

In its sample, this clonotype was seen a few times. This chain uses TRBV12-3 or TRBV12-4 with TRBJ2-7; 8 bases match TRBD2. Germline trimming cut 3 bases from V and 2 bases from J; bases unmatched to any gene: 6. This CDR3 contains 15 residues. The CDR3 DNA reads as TGTGCCAGCAGTTTTAGAGCTAGCGGGCCCTACGAGCAGTACTTC. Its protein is CASSFRASGPYEQYF.

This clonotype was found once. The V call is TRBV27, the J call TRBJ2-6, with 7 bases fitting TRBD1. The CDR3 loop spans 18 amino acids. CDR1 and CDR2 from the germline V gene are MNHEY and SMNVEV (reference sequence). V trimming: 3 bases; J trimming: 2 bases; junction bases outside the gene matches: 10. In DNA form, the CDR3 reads TGTGCCAGCAGTTTGACCGGGACAGACGCCCCTGGGGCCAACGTCCTGACTTTC. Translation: CASSLTGTDAPGANVLTF.

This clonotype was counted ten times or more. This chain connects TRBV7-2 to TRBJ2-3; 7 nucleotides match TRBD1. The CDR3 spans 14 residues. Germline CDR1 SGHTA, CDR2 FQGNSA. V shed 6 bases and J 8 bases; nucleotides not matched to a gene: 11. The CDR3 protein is CASRPGQASGTQYF. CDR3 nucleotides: TGTGCCAGCAGACCCGGACAGGCCTCGGGTACGCAGTATTTT.

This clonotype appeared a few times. CDR3 sequence: CSARRVDSIYEQYF. The CDR3, as DNA: TGCAGTGCTAGAAGGGTAGACAGTATCTACGAGCAGTACTTC. This chain joins TRBV20-1 and TRBJ2-7; TRBD1 is a possible D gene (5 bases). The V end lost 2 bases, the J end lost 3 bases, and 14 bases lay between the germline ends. This CDR3 region has 14 residues. The germline V gene encodes CDR1 DFQATT and CDR2 SNEGSKA (reference sequence).

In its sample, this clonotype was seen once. DNA of the CDR3: TGTGCCAGCAGTGAGGACTATTGGAACACCGGGGAGCTGTTTTTT. This translates into CASSEDYWNTGELFF. The chain has TRBV6-4 and TRBJ2-2; D might be TRBD2 (6 bases). The germline CDR1 and CDR2 sequences are MRHNA and SNTAGT. V dropped 3 bases and J dropped 1 base, with 9 bases sitting between them. The CDR3 contains 15 residues.

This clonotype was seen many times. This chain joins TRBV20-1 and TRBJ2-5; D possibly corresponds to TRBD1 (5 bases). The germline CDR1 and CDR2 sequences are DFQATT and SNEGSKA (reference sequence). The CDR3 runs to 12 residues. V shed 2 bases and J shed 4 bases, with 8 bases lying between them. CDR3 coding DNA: TGCAGTGCTAGATGGGGCGGAGAGACCCAGTACTTC. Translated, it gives CSARWGGETQYF.

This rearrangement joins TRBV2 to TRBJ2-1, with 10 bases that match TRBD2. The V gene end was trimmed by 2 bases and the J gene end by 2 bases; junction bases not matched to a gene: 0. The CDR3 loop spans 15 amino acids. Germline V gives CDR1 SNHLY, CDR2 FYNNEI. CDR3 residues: CASSETSGTYNEQFF. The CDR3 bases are TGTGCCAGCAGTGAAACTAGCGGGACCTACAATGAGCAGTTCTTC.

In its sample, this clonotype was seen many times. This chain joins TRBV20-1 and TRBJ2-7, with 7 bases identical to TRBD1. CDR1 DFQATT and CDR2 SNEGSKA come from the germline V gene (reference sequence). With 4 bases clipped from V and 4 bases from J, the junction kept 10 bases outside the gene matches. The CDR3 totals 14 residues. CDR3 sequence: CSANDRAWGYEQYF. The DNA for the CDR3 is TGCAGTGCTAACGACAGGGCTTGGGGGTACGAGCAGTACTTC.

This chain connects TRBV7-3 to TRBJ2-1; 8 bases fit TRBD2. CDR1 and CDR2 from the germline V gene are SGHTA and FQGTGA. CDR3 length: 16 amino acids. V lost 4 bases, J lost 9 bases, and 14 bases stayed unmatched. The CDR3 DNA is TGTGCCAGCAGCTCGACCCCGGGACTAGAGACCACTGAGCAGTTCTTC. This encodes CASSSTPGLETTEQFF.

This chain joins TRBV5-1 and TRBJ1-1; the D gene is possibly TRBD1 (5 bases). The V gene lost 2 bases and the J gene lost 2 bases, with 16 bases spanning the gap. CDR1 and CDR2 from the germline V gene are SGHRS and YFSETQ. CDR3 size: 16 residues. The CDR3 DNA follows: TGCGCCAGCAGCTTAGGCGATGGACACATAAACACTGAAGCTTTCTTT. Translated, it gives CASSLGDGHINTEAFF.

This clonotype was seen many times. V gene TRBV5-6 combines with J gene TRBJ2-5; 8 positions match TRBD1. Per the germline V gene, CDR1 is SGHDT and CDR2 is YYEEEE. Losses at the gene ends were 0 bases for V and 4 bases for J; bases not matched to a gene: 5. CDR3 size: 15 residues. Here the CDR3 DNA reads TGTGCCAGCAGCTTGGCAGGGGGCGCATCAGAGACCCAGTACTTC. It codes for CASSLAGGASETQYF.

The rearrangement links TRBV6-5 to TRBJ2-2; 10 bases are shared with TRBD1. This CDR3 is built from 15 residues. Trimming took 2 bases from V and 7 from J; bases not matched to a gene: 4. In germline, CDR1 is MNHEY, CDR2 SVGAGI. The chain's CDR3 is CASSYDRGLDGELFF. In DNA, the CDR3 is TGTGCCAGCAGTTACGACAGGGGGCTTGACGGGGAGCTGTTTTTT.

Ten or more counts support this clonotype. As DNA, the CDR3 is TGTGCCAGCAGTTTTCTAGCGGGAGTTTCAGATACGCAGTATTTT. This encodes CASSFLAGVSDTQYF. This chain uses TRBV12-3 or TRBV12-4 with TRBJ2-3; 10 bases are a match to TRBD2. V gave up 3 bases and J gave up 4 bases; unmatched junction bases: 4. The CDR3 runs 15 residues.

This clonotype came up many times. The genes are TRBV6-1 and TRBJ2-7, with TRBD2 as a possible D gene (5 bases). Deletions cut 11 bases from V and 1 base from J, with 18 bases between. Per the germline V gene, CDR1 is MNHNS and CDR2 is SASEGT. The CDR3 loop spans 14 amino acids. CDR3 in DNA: TGTGCCGCCTGTCCGGCCGGACTGTCCTACGAGCAGTACTTC. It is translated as CAACPAGLSYEQYF.

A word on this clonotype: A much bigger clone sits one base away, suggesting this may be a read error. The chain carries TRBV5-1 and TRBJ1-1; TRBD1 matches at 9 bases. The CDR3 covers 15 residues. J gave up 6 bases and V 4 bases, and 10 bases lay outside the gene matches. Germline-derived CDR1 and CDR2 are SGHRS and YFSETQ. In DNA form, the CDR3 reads TGCGCCAGCAGCGGGGCGGGACAGGGAAGGGCTGAAGCTTTCTTT. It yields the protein CASSGAGQGRAEAFF.

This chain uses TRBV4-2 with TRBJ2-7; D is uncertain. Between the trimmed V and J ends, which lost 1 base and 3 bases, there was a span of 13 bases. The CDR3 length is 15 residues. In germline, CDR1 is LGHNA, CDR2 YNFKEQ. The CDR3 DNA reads TGTGCCAGCAGCCAAGGAGGCACAGACGACTACGAGCAGTACTTC. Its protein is CASSQGGTDDYEQYF.

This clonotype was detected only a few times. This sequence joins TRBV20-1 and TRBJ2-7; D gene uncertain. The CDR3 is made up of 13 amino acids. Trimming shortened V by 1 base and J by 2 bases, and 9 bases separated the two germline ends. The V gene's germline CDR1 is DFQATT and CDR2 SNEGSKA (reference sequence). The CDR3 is CSARGPATYEQYF. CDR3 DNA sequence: TGCAGTGCTAGAGGCCCAGCCACCTACGAGCAGTACTTC.

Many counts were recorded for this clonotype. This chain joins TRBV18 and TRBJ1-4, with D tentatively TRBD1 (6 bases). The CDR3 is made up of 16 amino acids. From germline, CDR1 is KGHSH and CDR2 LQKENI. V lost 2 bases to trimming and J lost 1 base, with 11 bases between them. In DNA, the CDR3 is TGTGCCAGCTCACCAAGAGGGGGAGGAACTAATGAAAAACTGTTTTTT. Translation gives CASSPRGGGTNEKLFF.